A selection of T cell receptor beta chains follows, all from one sample in a study of metastatic and nonmetastatic thyroid tumors. TCRdb recomputed clones from the PCR reads via MiXCR. The table lists 32,000 or so clones, 17% of them singletons. The sequenced sample consisted of blood. The receptors derive from a male donor with papillary thyroid cancer or a benign thyroid nodule (not recorded which). Some clones in this sample may be carry-over from other donors' samples. Each CDR3 is given with its conserved first and last residue. D genes are given only for firm matches. Clone sizes are given selectively: once, few, many, or a class where the clone is expanded.

J gene,clone size,V gene,D gene,CDR3 protein,CDR3 DNA
TRBJ2-3,many,TRBV11-3,NA,CASKFGPTSTDTQYF,TGTGCCAGCAAGTTCGGGCCAACTAGCACAGATACGCAGTATTTT
TRBJ1-2,medium-sized,TRBV12-3/TRBV12-4,TRBD1,CASRGISGTGPYGYTF,TGTGCCAGCAGGGGAATAAGTGGGACAGGGCCCTATGGCTACACCTTC
TRBJ1-1,NA,TRBV5-1,NA,CASSLQGERTEAFF,TGCGCCAGCAGTCTACAGGGAGAGAGGACTGAAGCTTTCTTT
TRBJ2-6,many,TRBV6-5,NA,CASRPNRVGASSGANVLTF,TGTGCCAGCAGACCCAACAGGGTTGGGGCTAGCTCTGGGGCCAACGTCCTGACTTTC
TRBJ2-3,many,TRBV20-1,TRBD2,CSAFRGLGDTQYF,TGCAGTGCTTTTCGAGGACTAGGAGATACGCAGTATTTT
TRBJ2-7,NA,TRBV5-4,NA,CASSSPNSAMGYEQYF,TGTGCCAGCAGTTCTCCCAACTCGGCGATGGGCTACGAGCAGTACTTC
TRBJ1-5,many,TRBV27,TRBD1,CASSLSGTGWQPQHF,TGTGCCAGCAGTTTATCGGGGACAGGGTGGCAGCCCCAGCATTTT
TRBJ2-2,many,TRBV6-2/TRBV6-3,NA,CASSYGWTERTGELFF,TGTGCCAGCAGTTACGGGTGGACAGAACGGACCGGGGAGCTGTTTTTT
TRBJ1-6,many,TRBV18,NA,CASSPGISGNSPLHF,TGTGCCAGCTCACCGGGGATATCGGGTAATTCACCCCTCCACTTT
TRBJ1-2,few,TRBV6-1,TRBD1,CASSANTGVDGYTF,TGTGCCAGCAGTGCAAATACAGGGGTCGACGGCTACACCTTC
TRBJ1-5,NA,TRBV19,TRBD1,CASSSATGQGVGQPQHF,TGTGCCAGTAGTAGCGCCACGGGACAGGGGGTCGGTCAGCCCCAGCATTTT
TRBJ2-2,many,TRBV9,NA,CASSLERGWDTGELFF,TGTGCCAGCAGCTTAGAAAGGGGATGGGACACCGGGGAGCTGTTTTTT
TRBJ2-7,many,TRBV12-3/TRBV12-4,NA,CASSRQIYEQYF,TGTGCCAGCAGCAGACAAATATACGAGCAGTACTTC
TRBJ2-7,NA,TRBV20-1,NA,CSARARGWGEQYF,TGCAGTGCTAGAGCCAGGGGATGGGGCGAGCAGTACTTC
TRBJ2-1,NA,TRBV14,TRBD1,CASSKGQGLLLSYNEQFF,TGTGCCAGCAGCAAGGGACAGGGGCTCCTCCTATCCTACAATGAGCAGTTCTTC
TRBJ2-7,many,TRBV20-1,NA,CSARDTGYEQYF,TGCAGTGCTAGGGATACCGGCTACGAGCAGTACTTC
TRBJ2-5,many,TRBV6-1,TRBD2,CASSRTSGLQETQYF,TGTGCCAGCAGCAGGACTAGCGGTCTCCAAGAGACCCAGTACTTC
TRBJ2-1,many,TRBV30,NA,CAWSRTAYNEQFF,TGTGCCTGGAGTAGGACAGCCTACAATGAGCAGTTCTTC
TRBJ2-3,many,TRBV6-1,TRBD2,CASSESSGEGSDTQYF,TGTGCCAGCAGTGAGTCTAGCGGGGAAGGTTCAGATACGCAGTATTTT
TRBJ2-1,NA,TRBV11-2,NA,CASSWWSNEKLF,TGTGCCAGCAGCTGGTGGAGTAATGAGAAGTTGTTC
TRBJ2-2,few,TRBV28,NA,CASQTLGELFF,TGTGCCAGCCAGACACTTGGGGAGCTGTTTTTT
TRBJ2-7,many,TRBV5-5,NA,CASSLVPGVDEQYF,TGTGCCAGCAGCTTGGTCCCAGGCGTCGACGAGCAGTACTTC
TRBJ1-5,many,TRBV18,NA,CASSSGRTILGQPQHF,TGTGCCAGCTCAAGCGGACGGACTATTCTAGGTCAGCCCCAGCATTTT
TRBJ1-3,many,TRBV7-9,TRBD1,CASSFPQGRNTIYF,TGTGCCAGCAGCTTCCCACAGGGGAGAAACACCATATATTTT
TRBJ2-7,medium-sized,TRBV7-2,TRBD2,CASSLSSGRFYEQYF,TGTGCCAGCAGCCTGAGTAGCGGGAGGTTCTACGAGCAGTACTTC
TRBJ1-2,many,TRBV7-9,TRBD1,CASRPTGAYYGYTF,TGTGCCAGCAGACCAACAGGGGCCTACTATGGCTACACCTTC
TRBJ1-5,many,TRBV30,NA,CAWSVLGREPQHF,TGTGCCTGGAGTGTACTTGGGAGGGAGCCCCAGCATTTT
TRBJ2-5,NA,TRBV24-1,NA,CVTQRSGAIWETQYF,TGTGTCACTCAGCGGTCGGGTGCGATTTGGGAGACCCAGTACTTC
TRBJ1-2,many,TRBV5-6,NA,CASSSGHLGYTF,TGTGCCAGCAGTTCCGGGCATCTCGGCTACACCTTC
TRBJ2-1,NA,TRBV11-2,NA,CASSLSSLGEQFF,TGTGCCAGCAGCTTGAGCAGTCTAGGCGAGCAGTTCTTC
TRBJ2-3,many,TRBV5-8,TRBD1,CASGQGFTDTQYF,TGTGCCAGCGGACAGGGGTTCACAGATACGCAGTATTTT
TRBJ2-3,few,TRBV9,NA,CAISVGWDPFTDTQYF,TGTGCCATCAGCGTCGGGTGGGACCCCTTCACAGACACGCAGTATTTT
TRBJ2-6,many,TRBV5-1,NA,CASSLSSGANVLTF,TGCGCCAGCAGCTTGAGCTCTGGGGCCAACGTCCTGACTTTC
TRBJ2-1,many,TRBV4-1,TRBD1,CASSQENRGLEQFF,TGCGCCAGCAGCCAAGAGAACAGGGGGCTTGAGCAGTTCTTC
TRBJ1-3,NA,TRBV27,TRBD1,CASSSGGSGNTIYF,TGTGCCAGCAGTTCAGGGGGCTCCGGAAACACCATATATTTT